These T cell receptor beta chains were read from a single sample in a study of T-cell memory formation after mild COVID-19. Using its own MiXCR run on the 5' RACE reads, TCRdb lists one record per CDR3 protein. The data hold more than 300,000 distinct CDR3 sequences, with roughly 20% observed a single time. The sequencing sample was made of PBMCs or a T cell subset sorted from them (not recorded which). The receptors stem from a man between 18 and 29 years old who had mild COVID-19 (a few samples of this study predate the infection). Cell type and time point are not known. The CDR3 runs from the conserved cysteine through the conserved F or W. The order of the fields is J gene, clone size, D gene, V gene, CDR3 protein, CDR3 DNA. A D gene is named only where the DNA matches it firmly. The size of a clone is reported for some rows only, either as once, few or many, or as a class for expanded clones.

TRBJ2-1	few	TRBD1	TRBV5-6	CASSQGDKYNEQFF	TGTGCCAGCAGCCAGGGGGACAAATACAATGAGCAGTTCTTC
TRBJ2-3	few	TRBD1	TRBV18	CASSRRDSYTDTQYF	TGTGCCAGCTCCCGAAGGGACAGCTACACAGATACGCAGTATTTT
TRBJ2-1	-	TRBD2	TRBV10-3	CAISESTQAGVQFF	TGTGCCATCAGTGAGTCGACTCAAGCGGGGGTGCAGTTCTTC
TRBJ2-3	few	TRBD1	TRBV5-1	CASSTQGDRVTDTQYF	TGCGCCAGCAGCACCCAGGGGGATCGGGTCACAGATACGCAGTATTTT
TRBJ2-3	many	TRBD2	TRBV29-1	CSVRTSGGYTDTQYF	TGCAGCGTAAGAACTAGCGGGGGTTACACAGATACGCAGTATTTT
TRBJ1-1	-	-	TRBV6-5	CASLNPVGTEAFF	TGTGCCAGTCTTAATCCCGTCGGGACTGAAGCTTTCTTT
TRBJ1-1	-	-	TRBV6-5	CASSPLGIRPNTEAFF	TGTGCCAGCAGCCCGCTCGGGATCAGGCCGAACACTGAAGCTTTCTTT
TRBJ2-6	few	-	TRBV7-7	CASAYSGANVLTF	TGTGCTAGCGCTTACTCTGGGGCCAACGTCCTGACTTTC
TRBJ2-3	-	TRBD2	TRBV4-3	CASSNRDYRTDTQYF	TGCGCCAGCAGCAACCGGGACTACCGCACAGATACGCAGTATTTT
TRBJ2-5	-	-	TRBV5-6	CASSLPGSGKTQYF	TGTGCCAGCAGCCTTCCTGGGTCGGGGAAGACCCAGTACTTC
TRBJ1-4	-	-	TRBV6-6	CASIPNGFGGEKLFF	TGTGCCAGCATTCCAAATGGGTTTGGGGGTGAAAAACTGTTTTTT
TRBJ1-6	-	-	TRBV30	CAWSRTEDTLHF	TGTGCCTGGAGTAGGACCGAGGACACCCTCCACTTT
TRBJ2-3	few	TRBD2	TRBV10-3	CAISGTSGGRLDTQYF	TGTGCCATCAGCGGGACTAGCGGGGGTCGATTAGATACGCAGTATTTT
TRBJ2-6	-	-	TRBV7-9	CASSLGAAYSGANVLTF	TGTGCCAGCAGCTTGGGGGCCGCTTACTCTGGGGCCAACGTCCTGACTTTC
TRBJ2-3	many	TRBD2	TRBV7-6	CASSLEVAGGRDTQYF	TGTGCCAGCAGCTTAGAGGTAGCGGGGGGGCGAGATACGCAGTATTTT
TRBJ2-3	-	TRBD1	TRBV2	CASSGWTGQGDTQYF	TGTGCCAGCAGTGGGTGGACAGGGCAGGGAGATACGCAGTATTTT
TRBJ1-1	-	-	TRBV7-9	CASSFPGGGGTEAFF	TGTGCCAGCAGTTTCCCGGGGGGAGGAGGCACTGAAGCTTTCTTT
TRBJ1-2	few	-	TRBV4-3	CASSQEGRGYGYTF	TGCGCCAGCAGCCAAGAAGGAAGAGGCTATGGCTACACCTTC